This T cell receptor beta chain was recorded in a study of OX40 agonist ivuxolimab in advanced cancers. Study context: Dose-escalation patients had hepatocellular carcinoma, melanoma, renal cell or head and neck cancer. From roughly 20 to 85 years was the age range, with a mean of roughly 64 years, and 70% to 85% were male.

With regard to this clone: The antigen is not known.

Assay used: immunoSEQ multiplex PCR; TCRdb lists only in-frame clones, some missing. The sample includes approximately 90,000 clones, roughly nine tenths of them seen just once. With V trimmed by 8 bases and J by 1 base, 7 bases remained unmatched. The CDR3 is 16 amino acids. The germline V gene encodes CDR1 SQVTM and CDR2 ANQGSEA. Study-wide points: Both CD4+ and CD8+ T cell populations in blood had undergone clonal expansion by week 6 at 0.1 to 3.0 mg/kg. Normalized T-cell clonal expansion was also low in some nonresponders.

The sequences come from CD4+ or CD8+ T cells sorted from blood, collected in a trial of the OX40 agonist ivuxolimab. The source is an adult with an advanced solid tumor such as melanoma, head and neck, liver or kidney cancer. The chain carries TRBV29-1 and TRBJ2-4, with 14 bases aligning to TRBD2. CDR3 loop: CSMTSGRGTAKNIQYF. CDR3 DNA: TGCAGCATGACTAGCGGGAGGGGCACGGCCAAAAACATTCAGTACTTC.